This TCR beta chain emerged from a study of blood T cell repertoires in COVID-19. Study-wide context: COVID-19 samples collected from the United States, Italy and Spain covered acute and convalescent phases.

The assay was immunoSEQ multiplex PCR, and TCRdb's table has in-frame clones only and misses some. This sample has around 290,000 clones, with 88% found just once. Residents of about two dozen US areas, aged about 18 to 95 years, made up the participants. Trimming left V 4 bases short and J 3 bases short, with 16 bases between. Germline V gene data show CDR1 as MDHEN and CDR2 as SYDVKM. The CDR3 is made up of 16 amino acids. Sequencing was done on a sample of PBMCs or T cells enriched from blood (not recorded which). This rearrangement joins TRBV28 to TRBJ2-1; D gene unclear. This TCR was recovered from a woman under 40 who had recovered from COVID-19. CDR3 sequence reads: CASSSPIEEIYNEQFF. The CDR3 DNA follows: TGTGCCAGCAGTTCTCCTATAGAAGAAATCTACAATGAGCAGTTCTTC.